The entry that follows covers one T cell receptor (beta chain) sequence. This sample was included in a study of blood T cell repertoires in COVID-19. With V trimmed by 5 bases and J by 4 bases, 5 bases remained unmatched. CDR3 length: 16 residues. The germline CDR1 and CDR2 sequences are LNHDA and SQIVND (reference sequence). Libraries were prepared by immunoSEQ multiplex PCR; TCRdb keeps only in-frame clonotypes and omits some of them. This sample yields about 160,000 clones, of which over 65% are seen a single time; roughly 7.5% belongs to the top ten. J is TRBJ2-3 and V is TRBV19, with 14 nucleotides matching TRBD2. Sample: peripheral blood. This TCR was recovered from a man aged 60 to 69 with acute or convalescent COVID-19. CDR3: CASSDPGLAGADTQYF. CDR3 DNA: TGTGCCAGTAGTGACCCGGGACTAGCGGGGGCAGATACGCAGTATTTT.